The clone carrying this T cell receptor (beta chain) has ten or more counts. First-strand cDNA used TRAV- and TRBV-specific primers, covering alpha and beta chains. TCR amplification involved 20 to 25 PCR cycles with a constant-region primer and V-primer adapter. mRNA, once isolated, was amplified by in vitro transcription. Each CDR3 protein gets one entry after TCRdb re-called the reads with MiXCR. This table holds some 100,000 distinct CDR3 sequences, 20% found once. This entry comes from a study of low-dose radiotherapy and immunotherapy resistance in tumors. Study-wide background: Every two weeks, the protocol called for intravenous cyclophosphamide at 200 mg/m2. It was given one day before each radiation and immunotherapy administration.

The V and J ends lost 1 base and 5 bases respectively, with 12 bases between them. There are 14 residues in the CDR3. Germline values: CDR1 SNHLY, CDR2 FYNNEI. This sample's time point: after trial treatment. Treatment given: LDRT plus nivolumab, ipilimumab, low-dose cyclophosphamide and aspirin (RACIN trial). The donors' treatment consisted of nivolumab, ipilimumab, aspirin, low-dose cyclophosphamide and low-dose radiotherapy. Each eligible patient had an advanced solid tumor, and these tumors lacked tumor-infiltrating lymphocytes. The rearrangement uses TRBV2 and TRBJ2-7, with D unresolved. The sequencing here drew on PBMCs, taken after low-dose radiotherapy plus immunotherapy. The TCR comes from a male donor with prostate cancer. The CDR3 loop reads CASSEELQVDEQYF. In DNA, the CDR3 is TGTGCCAGCAGTGAAGAGCTCCAGGTCGACGAGCAGTACTTC. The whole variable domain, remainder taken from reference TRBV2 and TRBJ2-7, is EPEVTQTPSHQVTQMGQEVILRCVPISNHLYFYWYRQILGQKVEFLVSFYNNEISEKSEIFDDQFSVERPDGSNFTLKIRSTKLEDSAMYFCASSEELQVDEQYFGPGTRLTVT.